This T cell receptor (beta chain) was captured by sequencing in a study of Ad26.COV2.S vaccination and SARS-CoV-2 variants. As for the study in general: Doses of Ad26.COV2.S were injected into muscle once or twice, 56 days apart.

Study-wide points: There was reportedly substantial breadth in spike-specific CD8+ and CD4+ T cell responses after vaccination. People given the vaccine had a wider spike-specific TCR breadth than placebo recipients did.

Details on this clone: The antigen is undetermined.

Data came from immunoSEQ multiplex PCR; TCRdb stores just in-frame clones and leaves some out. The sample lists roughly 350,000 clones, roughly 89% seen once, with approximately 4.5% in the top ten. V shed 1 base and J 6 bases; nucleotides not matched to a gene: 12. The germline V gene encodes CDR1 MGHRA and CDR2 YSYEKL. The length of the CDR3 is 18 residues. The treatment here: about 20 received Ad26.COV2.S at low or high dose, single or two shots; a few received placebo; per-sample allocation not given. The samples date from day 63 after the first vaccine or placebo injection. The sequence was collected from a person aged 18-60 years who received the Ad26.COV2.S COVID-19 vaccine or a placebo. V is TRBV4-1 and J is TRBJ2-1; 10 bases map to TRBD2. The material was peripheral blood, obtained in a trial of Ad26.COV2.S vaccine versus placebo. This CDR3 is CASSQGGGTSAMSNEQFF. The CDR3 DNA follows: TGCGCCAGCAGCCAAGGAGGGGGGACTAGCGCAATGAGCAATGAGCAGTTCTTC.